The T cell receptor (beta chain) under discussion was sequenced for a study of tumor-infiltrating lymphocytes in primary liver carcinoma. Turning to the study itself: Lesions, classed as T1-T3 N0M0, spanned about 4.2 to 10 cm across.

cDNA specific to TCR beta was made from approximately 500 ng of total RNA, with a constant-region primer employed for priming. Three rounds of nested multiplex PCR with slightly modified ARM-PCR produced TCR beta libraries. TCRdb re-called the multiplex PCR reads with MiXCR, one entry per CDR3 protein. Of roughly 100,000 distinct CDR3 sequences in the sample, roughly 85% were seen once. Comments on this clonotype: The antigen remains undetermined. A read error may account for a junction end that differs from germline.

General study results and limits: The study found tumor-adjacent and tumor-blood pairs overlapped less than tumor region pairs.

Unsorted bulk tissue (about 18-32 mg) underwent RNA and DNA co-extraction. Every patient had chronic HBV infection and was treatment-naive. For each tumor, five separate regions were sampled. Sequencing was done on a sample of liver tumor tissue from sampling region 3. As for subset: tumor region T3, left-lateral pole. This TCR was sampled from a middle-aged man with primary liver carcinoma and hepatitis B virus infection.

CDR3 region: CASSPRTEAPYNEQFF. In DNA, the CDR3 is TGTGCCAGCAGTCCCAGGACAGAGGCGCCCTACAATGAGCAGTTCTTT. The rearrangement joins TRBV12-3 or TRBV12-4 to TRBJ2-1; D perhaps matches TRBD1 (6 bases). This CDR3 has 16 residues.